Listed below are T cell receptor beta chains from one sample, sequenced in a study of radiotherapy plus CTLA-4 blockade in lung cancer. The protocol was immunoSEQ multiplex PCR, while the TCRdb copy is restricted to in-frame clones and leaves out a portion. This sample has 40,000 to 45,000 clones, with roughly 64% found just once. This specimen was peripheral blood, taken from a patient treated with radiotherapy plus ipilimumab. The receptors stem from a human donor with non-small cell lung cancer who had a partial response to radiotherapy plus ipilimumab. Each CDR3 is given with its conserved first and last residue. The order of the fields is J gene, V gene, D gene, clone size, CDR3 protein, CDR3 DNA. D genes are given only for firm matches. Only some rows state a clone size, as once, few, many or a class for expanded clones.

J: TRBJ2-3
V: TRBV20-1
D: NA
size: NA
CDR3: CSATDTFMQYF
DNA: TGCAGTGCTACGGACACATTCATGCAGTATTTT

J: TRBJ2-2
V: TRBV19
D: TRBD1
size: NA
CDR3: CASTRTGLGGGTGELFF
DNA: TGTGCCAGTACCCGGACAGGGTTGGGGGGTGGCACCGGGGAGCTGTTTTTT

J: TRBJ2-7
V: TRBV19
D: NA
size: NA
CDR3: CASSKFGTSSYEQYF
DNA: TGTGCCAGTAGTAAGTTCGGGACATCCTCGTACGAGCAGTACTTC

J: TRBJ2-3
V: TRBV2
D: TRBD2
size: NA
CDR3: CASIMTSGSTDTQYF
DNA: TGTGCCAGCATTATGACTAGCGGCAGCACAGATACGCAGTATTTT

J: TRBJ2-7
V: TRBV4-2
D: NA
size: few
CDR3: CASSQGVGLGAKQYF
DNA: TGTGCCAGCAGCCAAGGGGTGGGCCTCGGTGCGAAGCAGTACTTC

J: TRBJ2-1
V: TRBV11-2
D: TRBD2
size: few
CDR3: CASSLQAGANEQFF
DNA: TGTGCCAGCAGCTTACAAGCGGGAGCGAATGAGCAGTTCTTC

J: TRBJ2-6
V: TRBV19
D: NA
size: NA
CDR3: CASMRMGSGANVLTF
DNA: TGTGCCAGTATGAGGATGGGCTCTGGGGCCAACGTCCTGACTTTC

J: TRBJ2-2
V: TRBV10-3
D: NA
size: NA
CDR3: CATYRANTGELFF
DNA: TGTGCCACCTACAGGGCGAACACCGGGGAGCTGTTTTTT

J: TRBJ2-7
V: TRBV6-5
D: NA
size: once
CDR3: CASSRDGVGEQYF
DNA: TGTGCCAGCAGTCGTGACGGGGTAGGCGAGCAGTACTTC

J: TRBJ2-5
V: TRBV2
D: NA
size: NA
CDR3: CASRGANQETQYF
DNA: TGTGCCAGCAGAGGGGCAAACCAAGAGACCCAGTACTTC

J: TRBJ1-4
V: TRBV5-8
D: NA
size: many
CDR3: CASNRPRAGEKLFF
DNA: TGTGCCAGCAACCGACCCAGGGCTGGTGAAAAACTGTTTTTT

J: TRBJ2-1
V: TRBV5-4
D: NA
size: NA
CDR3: CASSFPTGSSYNEQFF
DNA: TGTGCCAGCAGCTTCCCTACCGGGAGCTCCTACAATGAGCAGTTCTTC

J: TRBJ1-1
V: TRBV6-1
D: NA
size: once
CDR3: CASLAGVGNTEAFF
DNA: TGTGCCAGTTTAGCAGGGGTGGGGAACACTGAAGCTTTCTTT

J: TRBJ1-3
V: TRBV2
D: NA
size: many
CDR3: CASSELGNTIYF
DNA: TGTGCCAGCAGTGAACTGGGAAACACCATATATTTT

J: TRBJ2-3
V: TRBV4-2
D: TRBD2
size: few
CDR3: CASSQDTSGGDTQYF
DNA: TGTGCCAGCAGCCAAGATACTAGCGGGGGCGATACGCAGTATTTT

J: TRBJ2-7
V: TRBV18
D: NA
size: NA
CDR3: CASSFRERSYEQYF
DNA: TGTGCCAGCTCATTCCGGGAGAGGTCCTACGAGCAGTACTTC

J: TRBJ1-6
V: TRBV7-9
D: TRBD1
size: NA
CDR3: CASSPAAGQGYHNSPLHF
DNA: TGTGCCAGCAGCCCAGCGGCCGGACAGGGATATCATAATTCACCCCTCCACTTT

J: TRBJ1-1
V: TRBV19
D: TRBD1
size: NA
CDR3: CASSTRTGGKVTEAFF
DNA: TGTGCCAGTAGTACTCGGACAGGGGGCAAGGTCACTGAAGCTTTCTTT

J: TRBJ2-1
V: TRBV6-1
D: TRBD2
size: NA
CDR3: CASSERWAGTSGREQFF
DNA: TGTGCCAGCAGTGAAAGGTGGGCGGGCACTAGCGGGAGAGAGCAGTTCTTC

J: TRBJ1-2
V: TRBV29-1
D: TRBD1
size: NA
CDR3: CSVTVRQGYGYTF
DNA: TGCAGCGTCACCGTCAGACAGGGGTATGGCTACACCTTC

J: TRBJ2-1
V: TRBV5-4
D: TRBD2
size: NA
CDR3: CASSRLLGGSTGREQFF
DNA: TGTGCCAGCAGCAGACTCCTGGGGGGGAGTACAGGAAGAGAGCAGTTCTTC

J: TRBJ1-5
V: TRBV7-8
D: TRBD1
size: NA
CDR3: CASSLGTGVQPQHF
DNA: TGTGCCAGCAGCCTGGGGACAGGGGTGCAGCCCCAGCATTTT

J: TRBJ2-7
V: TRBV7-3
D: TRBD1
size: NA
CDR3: CASSTGTGTQEQYF
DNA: TGTGCCAGCAGTACCGGGACAGGGACGCAGGAGCAGTACTTC

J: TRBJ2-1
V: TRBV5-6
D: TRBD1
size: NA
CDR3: CASSLETGYYNEQFF
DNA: TGTGCCAGCAGCCTAGAGACAGGGTACTACAATGAGCAGTTCTTC

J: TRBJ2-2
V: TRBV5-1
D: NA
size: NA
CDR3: CASSEEGSGELFF
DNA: TGCGCCAGCAGCGAGGAGGGTTCCGGGGAGCTGTTTTTT

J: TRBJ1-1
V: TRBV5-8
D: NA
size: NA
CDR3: CASSKRGRGAGEAFF
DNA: TGTGCCAGCAGCAAGCGGGGGAGGGGGGCCGGTGAAGCTTTCTTT

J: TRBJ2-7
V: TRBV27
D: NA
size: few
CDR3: CASSLGGSPYEQYF
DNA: TGTGCCAGCAGTTTAGGGGGCTCTCCGTACGAGCAGTACTTC

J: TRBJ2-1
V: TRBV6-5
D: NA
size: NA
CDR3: CASSLTGSYNEQFF
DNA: TGTGCCAGCAGCTTGACAGGATCCTACAATGAGCAGTTCTTC

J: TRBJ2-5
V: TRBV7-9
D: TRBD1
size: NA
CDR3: CASSTGTGLGQYQETQYF
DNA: TGTGCCAGCAGCACAGGGACAGGGTTGGGACAGTACCAAGAGACCCAGTACTTC

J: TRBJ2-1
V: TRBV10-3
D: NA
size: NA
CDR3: CAISDRVKRDNEQFF
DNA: TGTGCCATCAGTGACAGGGTTAAGCGAGACAATGAGCAGTTCTTC

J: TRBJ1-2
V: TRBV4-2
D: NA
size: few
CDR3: CASSQRGFFGYTF
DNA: TGTGCCAGCAGCCAAAGGGGATTCTTTGGCTACACCTTC

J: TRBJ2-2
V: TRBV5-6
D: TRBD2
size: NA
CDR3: CASSLGLAGGFNGELFF
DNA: TGTGCCAGCAGCTTGGGACTAGCGGGGGGGTTCAACGGGGAGCTGTTTTTT

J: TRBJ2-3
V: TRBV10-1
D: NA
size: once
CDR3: CASSGGLEGSQYF
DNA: TGCGCCAGCAGTGGTGGGCTGGAGGGCTCGCAGTATTTT

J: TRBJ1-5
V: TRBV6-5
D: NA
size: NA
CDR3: CASSYGGDPNQPQHF
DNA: TGTGCCAGCAGTTACGGGGGGGATCCCAATCAGCCCCAGCATTTT

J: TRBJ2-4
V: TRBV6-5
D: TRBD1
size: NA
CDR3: CASSYLGQGENIQYF
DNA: TGTGCCAGCAGTTACTTGGGCCAGGGGGAAAACATTCAGTACTTC

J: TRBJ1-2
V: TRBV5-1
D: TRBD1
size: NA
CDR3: CASSLEDRGFYGYTF
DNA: TGCGCCAGCAGCTTGGAGGACAGGGGTTTCTATGGCTACACCTTC

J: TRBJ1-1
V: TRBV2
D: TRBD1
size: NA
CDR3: CASTGGQGTEAFF
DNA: TGTGCCAGCACCGGGGGACAGGGGACCGAAGCTTTCTTT

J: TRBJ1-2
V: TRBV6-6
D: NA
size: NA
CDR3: CALSPAGDGYTF
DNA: TGTGCCCTCAGCCCCGCCGGAGATGGCTACACCTTC

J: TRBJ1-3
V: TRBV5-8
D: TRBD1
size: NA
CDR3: CASSAGTASSGNTIYF
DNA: TGTGCCAGCAGCGCAGGGACAGCGAGCTCTGGAAACACCATATATTTT

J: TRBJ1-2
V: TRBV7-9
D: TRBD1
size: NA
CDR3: CASSLEGWGQGHGYTF
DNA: TGTGCCAGCAGCTTAGAGGGTTGGGGACAGGGCCATGGCTACACCTTC

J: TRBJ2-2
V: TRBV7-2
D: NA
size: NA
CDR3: CASSLDRGAYGELFF
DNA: TGTGCCAGCAGCTTAGATCGCGGGGCGTACGGGGAGCTGTTTTTT

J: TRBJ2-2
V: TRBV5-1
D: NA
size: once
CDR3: CASSLEGDHTGELFF
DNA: TGCGCCAGCAGCTTGGAGGGGGACCACACCGGGGAGCTGTTTTTT

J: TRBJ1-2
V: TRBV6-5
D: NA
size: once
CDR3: CASSYSRVGNYGYTF
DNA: TGTGCCAGCAGTTACTCGAGGGTTGGGAACTATGGCTACACCTTC

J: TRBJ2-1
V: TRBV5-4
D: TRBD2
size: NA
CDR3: CASSPPSGRGDEQFF
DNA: TGTGCCAGCAGCCCCCCTAGCGGGAGGGGGGATGAGCAGTTCTTC

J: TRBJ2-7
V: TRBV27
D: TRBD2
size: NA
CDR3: CASSSWTSGSYEQYF
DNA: TGTGCCAGCAGTTCGTGGACTAGCGGGAGCTACGAGCAGTACTTC

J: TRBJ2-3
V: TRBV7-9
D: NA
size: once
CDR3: CASSLQSTRGDTQYF
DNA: TGTGCCAGCAGCTTACAGTCCACCCGGGGAGATACGCAGTATTTT

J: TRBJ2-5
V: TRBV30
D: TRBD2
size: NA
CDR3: CAWSRTSDGLFQETQYF
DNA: TGTGCCTGGAGTCGTACTAGCGACGGATTATTTCAAGAGACCCAGTACTTC

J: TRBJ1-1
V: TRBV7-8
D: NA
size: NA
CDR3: CASSLTEFGGGTEAFF
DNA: TGTGCCAGCAGCTTAACGGAATTCGGGGGGGGGACTGAAGCTTTCTTT

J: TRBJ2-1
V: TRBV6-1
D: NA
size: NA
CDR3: CASSERAGEFF
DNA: TGTGCCAGCAGTGAAAGGGCAGGGGAGTTCTTC

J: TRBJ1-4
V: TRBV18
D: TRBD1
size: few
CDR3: CASSQGQVSSNEKLFF
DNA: TGTGCCAGCTCACAGGGACAGGTATCGTCTAATGAAAAACTGTTTTTT

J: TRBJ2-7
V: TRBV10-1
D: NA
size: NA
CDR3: CASSESTYEQYF
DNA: TGCGCCAGCAGTGAGTCCACCTACGAGCAGTACTTC